This T cell receptor beta chain was obtained from a study of monozygotic twins with inflammatory bowel disease. Study-level points and caveats: Patients with IBD had less TCRbeta diversity (inverse Simpson) than their healthy co-twins. No one strong IBD-associated signal or clonotype was supported.

CDR1 LGHNA and CDR2 YSLEER come from the germline V gene. This CDR3 is built from 13 residues. Template switching appended UMIs that held a 6-nucleotide sample barcode. TCRalpha and TCRbeta cDNA underwent two nested PCRs of roughly 15 and 9 cycles. Each CDR3 protein gets one entry in TCRdb, which reprocessed the 5' RACE reads and gives no DNA. Recorded for this sample: 150,000 to 200,000 distinct CDR3 sequences. Comment on this clonotype: Its antigen is still unknown.

Material: blood. The sequence came from a human donor with ulcerative colitis or Crohn's disease, or a healthy co-twin of an affected twin (not recorded which). V gene TRBV4-3 combines with J gene TRBJ1-1; the TCRdb call, TRBD1, lacks DNA for checking. CDR3 protein: CASSQEGTSEAFF.